Detailed here is one T cell receptor beta chain. CDR1 is MNHEY and CDR2 is SVGEGT in the germline V gene. CDR3 length equals 14 residues. V lost 11 bases and J 0 bases, leaving 16 bases between the germline ends. The data originate from a study of blood T cells in healthy people across ages. Next came a second PCR, run for about 7 to 12 cycles, which used a sample-barcoded 5' primer along with a J-beta primer mix. One entry per CDR3 protein results from TCRdb running MiXCR on the 5' RACE reads. In the table there are about 970,000 distinct CDR3 sequences, 51% of which are singletons. The chain combines TRBV6-2 or TRBV6-3 with TRBJ1-1; D may be TRBD1 (5 bases). Sequencing was performed on blood. The clonotype comes from a woman aged 60-75 years in good health. DNA for the CDR3: TGTGCCGGCACCTCACAGGTGATGAACACTGAAGCTTTCTTT. This gives the protein CAGTSQVMNTEAFF.